This TCR beta chain was documented in a study of OX40 agonist ivuxolimab in advanced cancers. Produced via immunoSEQ multiplex PCR; TCRdb's table is partial and in-frame only. Seen here are about 84,000 clones, approximately 85% observed once, and the top ten hold 0.2% to 0.25%. From germline, CDR1 is SQVTM and CDR2 ANQGSEA. The V gene lost 5 bases and the J gene lost 0 bases, with 8 bases spanning the gap. This CDR3 has 14 amino acids. The chain uses TRBV29-1 and TRBJ2-6; D is unresolved. The sequence derives from an adult with an advanced solid tumor such as melanoma, head and neck, liver or kidney cancer. The sequencing here drew on CD4+ or CD8+ T cells sorted from blood, taken in a trial of the OX40 agonist ivuxolimab. The CDR3 sequence: CSVFWASGANVLTF. DNA of the CDR3: TGCAGCGTTTTCTGGGCCTCTGGGGCCAACGTCCTGACTTTC. Supplemented by reference TRBV29-1 and TRBJ2-6, the full variable domain reads SAVISQKPSRDICQRGTSLTIQCQVDSQVTMMFWYRQQPGQSLTLIATANQGSEATYESGFVIDKFPISRPNLTFSTLTVSNMSPEDSSIYLCSVFWASGANVLTFGAGSRLTVL.